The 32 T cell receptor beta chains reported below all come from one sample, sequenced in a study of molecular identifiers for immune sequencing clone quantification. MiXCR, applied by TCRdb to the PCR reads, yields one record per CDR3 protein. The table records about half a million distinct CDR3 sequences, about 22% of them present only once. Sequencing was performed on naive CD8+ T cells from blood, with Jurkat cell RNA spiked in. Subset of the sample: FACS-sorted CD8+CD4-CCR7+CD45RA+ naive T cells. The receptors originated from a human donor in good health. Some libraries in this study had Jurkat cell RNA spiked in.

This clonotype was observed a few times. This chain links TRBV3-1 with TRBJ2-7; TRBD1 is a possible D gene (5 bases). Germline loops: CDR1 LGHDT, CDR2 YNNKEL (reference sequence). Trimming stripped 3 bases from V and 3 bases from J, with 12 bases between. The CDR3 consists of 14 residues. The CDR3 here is CASSHLSGIYEQYF. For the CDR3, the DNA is TGTGCCAGCAGCCATTTGTCAGGGATCTACGAGCAGTACTTC.

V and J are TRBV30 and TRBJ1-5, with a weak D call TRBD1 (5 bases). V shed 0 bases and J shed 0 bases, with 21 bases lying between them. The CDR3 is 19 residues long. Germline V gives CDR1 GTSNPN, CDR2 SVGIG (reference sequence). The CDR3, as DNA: TGTGCCTGGAGTGTAGGGGAGACCGCAGGCCTTTATAGCAATCAGCCCCAGCATTTT. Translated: CAWSVGETAGLYSNQPQHF.

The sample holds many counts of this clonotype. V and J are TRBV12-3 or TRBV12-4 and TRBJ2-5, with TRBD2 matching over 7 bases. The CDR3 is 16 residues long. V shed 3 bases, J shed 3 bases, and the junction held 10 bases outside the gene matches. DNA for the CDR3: TGTGCCAGCAGTTTTGGATGGTCTGGGGGGGAAGAGACCCAGTACTTC. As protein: CASSFGWSGGEETQYF.

This CDR3 is CASSKGLAGGLSTDTQYF. DNA for the CDR3: TGTGCCAGCAGTAAGGGGCTAGCGGGAGGGCTGTCGACAGATACGCAGTATTTT. The genes are TRBV27 and TRBJ2-3; TRBD2 aligns across 12 bases. V was pared by 5 bases and J by 3 bases, with 12 bases of the junction left unmatched. The CDR3 is made up of 18 amino acids. Germline CDR1 and CDR2: MNHEY and SMNVEV (reference sequence).

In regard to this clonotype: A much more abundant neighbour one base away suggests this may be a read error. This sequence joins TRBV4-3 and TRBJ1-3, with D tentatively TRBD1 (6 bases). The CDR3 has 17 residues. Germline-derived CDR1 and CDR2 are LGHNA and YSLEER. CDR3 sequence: CASSQDRADSSGTTIYF. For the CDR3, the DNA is TGCGCCAGCAGCCAAGATAGGGCGGACAGCTCTGGAACCACCATATATTTT.

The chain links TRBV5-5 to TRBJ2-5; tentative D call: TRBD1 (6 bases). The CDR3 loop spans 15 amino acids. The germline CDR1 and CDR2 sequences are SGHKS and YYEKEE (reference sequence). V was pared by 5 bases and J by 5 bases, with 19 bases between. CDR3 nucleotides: TGTGCCAGCAGACGAACAGGGACGACTGGCGAGACCCAGTACTTC. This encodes CASRRTGTTGETQYF.

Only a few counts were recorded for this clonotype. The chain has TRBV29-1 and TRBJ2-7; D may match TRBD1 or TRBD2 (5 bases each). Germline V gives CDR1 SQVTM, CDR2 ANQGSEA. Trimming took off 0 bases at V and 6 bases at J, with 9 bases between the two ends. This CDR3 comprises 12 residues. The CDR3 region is CSVEDGAGEQYF. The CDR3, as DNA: TGCAGCGTTGAAGACGGGGCGGGCGAGCAGTACTTC.

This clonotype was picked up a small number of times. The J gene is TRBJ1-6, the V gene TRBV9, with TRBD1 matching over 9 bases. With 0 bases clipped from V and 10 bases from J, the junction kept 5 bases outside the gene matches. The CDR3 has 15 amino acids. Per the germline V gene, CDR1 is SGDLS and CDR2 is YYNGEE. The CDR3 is CASSVEQGAGSPLHF. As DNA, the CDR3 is TGTGCCAGCAGCGTAGAACAGGGGGCTGGCTCACCCCTCCACTTT. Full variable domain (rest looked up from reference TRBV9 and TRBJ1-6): DSGVTQTPKHLITATGQRVTLRCSPRSGDLSVYWYQQSLDQGLQFLIQYYNGEERAKGNILERFSAQQFPDLHSELNLSSLELGDSALYFCASSVEQGAGSPLHFGNGTRLTVT.

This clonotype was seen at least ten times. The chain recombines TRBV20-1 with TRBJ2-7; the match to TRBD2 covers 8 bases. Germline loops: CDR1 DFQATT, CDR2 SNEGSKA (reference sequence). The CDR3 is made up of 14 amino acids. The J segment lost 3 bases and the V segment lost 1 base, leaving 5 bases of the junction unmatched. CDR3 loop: CSARGAGGLYEQYF. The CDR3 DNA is TGCAGTGCTAGAGGGGCGGGAGGCCTCTACGAGCAGTACTTC.

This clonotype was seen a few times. The CDR3 loop is CASSLSWTNTGELFF. The CDR3 coding sequence is TGTGCCAGCAGTTTATCGTGGACGAACACCGGGGAGCTGTTTTTT. V usage is TRBV27 and J usage is TRBJ2-2; no definite D call. The V gene lost 0 bases and the J gene lost 0 bases, with 5 bases spanning the gap. The CDR3 is 15 residues long. Germline V gives CDR1 MNHEY, CDR2 SMNVEV (reference sequence).

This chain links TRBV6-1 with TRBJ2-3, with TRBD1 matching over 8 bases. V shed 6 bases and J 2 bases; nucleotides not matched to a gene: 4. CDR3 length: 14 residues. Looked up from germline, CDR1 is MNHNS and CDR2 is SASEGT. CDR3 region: CASRDREVTDTQYF. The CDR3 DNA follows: TGTGCCAGCAGGGACAGGGAAGTCACAGATACGCAGTATTTT.

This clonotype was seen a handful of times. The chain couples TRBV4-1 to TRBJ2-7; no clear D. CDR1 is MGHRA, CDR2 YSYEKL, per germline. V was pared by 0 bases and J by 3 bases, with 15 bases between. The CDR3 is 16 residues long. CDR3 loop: CASSQDFVLPYYEQYF. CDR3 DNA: TGCGCCAGCAGCCAAGATTTCGTACTTCCCTACTACGAGCAGTACTTC.

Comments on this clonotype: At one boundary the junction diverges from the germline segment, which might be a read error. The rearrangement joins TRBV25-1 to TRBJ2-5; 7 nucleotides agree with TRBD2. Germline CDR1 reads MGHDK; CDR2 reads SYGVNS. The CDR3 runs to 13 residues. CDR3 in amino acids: CASGAGRREAQYF. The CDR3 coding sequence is TGTGCCAGCGGAGCGGGAAGGCGAGAGGCCCAGTACTTC.

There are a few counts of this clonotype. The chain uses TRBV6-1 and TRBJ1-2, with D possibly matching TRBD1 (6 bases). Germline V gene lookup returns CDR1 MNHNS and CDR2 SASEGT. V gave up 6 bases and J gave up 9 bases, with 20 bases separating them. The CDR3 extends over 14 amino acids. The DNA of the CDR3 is TGTGCCAGCAGATCAGGGGCCCCATCTAGGAGCTACACCTTC. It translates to CASRSGAPSRSYTF.

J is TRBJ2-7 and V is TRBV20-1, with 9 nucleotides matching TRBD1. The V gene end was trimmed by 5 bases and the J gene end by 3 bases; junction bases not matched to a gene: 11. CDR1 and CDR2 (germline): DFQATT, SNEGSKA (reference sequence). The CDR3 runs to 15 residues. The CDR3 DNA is TGCAGTGCTCCGGCAGGGACAGGGACCTTCTACGAGCAGTACTTC. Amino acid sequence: CSAPAGTGTFYEQYF.

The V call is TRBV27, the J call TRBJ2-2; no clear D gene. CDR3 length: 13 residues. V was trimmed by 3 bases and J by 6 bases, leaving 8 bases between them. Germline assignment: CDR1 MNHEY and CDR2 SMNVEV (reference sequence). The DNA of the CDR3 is TGTGCCAGCAGTTTTCCTATGGCCGGGGAGCTGTTTTTT. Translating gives CASSFPMAGELFF.

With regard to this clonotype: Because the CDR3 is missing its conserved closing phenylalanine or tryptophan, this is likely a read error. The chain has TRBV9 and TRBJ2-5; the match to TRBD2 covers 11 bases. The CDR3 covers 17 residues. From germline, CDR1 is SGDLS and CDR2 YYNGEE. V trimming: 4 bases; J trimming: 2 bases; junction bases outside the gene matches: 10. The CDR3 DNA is TGTGCCAGCAGCACCCAGACTAGCGGGACCGGACAAGAGACCCAGTACTCC. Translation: CASSTQTSGTGQETQYS.

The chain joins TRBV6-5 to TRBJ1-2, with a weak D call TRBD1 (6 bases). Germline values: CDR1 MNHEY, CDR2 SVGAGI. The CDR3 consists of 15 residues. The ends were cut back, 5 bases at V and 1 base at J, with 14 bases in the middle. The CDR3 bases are TGTGCCAGCAGTCCGGAGGGGGAGGGTAACTATGGCTACACCTTC. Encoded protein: CASSPEGEGNYGYTF.

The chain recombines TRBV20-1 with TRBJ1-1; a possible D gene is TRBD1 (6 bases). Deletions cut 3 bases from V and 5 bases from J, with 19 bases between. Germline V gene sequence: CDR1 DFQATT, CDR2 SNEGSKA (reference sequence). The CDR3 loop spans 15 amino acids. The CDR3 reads CSASGGAGDATEAFF. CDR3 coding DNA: TGCAGTGCTAGTGGGGGGGCGGGGGATGCGACTGAAGCTTTCTTT.

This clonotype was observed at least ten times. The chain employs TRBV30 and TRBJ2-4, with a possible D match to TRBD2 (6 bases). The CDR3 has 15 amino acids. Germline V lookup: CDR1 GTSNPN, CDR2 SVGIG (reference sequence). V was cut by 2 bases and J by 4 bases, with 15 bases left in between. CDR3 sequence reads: CAWSPDALAKNIQYF. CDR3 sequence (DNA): TGTGCCTGGAGTCCGGATGCCCTAGCGAAAAACATTCAGTACTTC.

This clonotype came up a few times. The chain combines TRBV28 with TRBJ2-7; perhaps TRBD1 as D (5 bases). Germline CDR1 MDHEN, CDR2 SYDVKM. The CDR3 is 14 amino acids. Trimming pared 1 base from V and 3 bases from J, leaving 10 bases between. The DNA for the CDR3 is TGTGCCAGCAGTTTATTTGGGCAGGGCTACGAGCAGTACTTC. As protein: CASSLFGQGYEQYF.

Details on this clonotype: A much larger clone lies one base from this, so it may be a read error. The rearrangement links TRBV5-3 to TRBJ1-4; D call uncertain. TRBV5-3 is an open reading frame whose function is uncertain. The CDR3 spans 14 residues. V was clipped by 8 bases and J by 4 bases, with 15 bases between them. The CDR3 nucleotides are TGTGCCAGCAGCCCGGACGGGAGTAATGAAAAACTGTTTTTT. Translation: CASSPDGSNEKLFF.

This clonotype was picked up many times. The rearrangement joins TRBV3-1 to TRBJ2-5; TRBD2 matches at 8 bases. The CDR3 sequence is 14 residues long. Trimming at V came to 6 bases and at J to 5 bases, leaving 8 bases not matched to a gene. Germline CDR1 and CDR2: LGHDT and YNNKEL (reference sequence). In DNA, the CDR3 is TGTGCCAGCAGGGAGGGACTAGTCGACGAGACCCAGTACTTC. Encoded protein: CASREGLVDETQYF.

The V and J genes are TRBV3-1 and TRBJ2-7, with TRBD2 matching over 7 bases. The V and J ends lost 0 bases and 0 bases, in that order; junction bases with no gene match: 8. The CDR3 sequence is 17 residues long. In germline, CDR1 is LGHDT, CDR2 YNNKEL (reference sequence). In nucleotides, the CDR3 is TGTGCCAGCAGCCAAGAGGGGGAGGGAATTTACTCCTACGAGCAGTACTTC. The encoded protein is CASSQEGEGIYSYEQYF.

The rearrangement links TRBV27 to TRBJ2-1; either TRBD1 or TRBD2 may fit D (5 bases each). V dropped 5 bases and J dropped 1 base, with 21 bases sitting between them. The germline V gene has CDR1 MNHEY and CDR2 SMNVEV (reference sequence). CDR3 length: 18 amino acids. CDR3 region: CASSPSAIFGGSYNEQFF. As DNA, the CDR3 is TGTGCCAGCAGTCCCTCGGCTATTTTTGGGGGTTCCTACAATGAGCAGTTCTTC.

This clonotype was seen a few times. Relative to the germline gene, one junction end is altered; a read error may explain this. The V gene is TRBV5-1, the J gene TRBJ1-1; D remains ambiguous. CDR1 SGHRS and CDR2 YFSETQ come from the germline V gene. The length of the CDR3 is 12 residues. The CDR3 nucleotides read TGCGCCAGCAGCTTGGAGAACGCTGAAGCTTTCTTT. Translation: CASSLENAEAFF.

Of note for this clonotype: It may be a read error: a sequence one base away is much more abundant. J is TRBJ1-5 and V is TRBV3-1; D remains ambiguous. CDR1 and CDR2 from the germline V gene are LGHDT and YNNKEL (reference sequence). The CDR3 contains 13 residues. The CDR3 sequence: CASSQALNQPRHF. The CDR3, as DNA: TGTGCCAGCAGCCAAGCCCTCAATCAGCCCCGGCATTTT.

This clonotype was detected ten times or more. CDR3 DNA: TGTGCCAGCAGTCCCGGACCTGGTATGAACACTGAAGCTTTCTTT. Protein sequence: CASSPGPGMNTEAFF. The V call is TRBV21-1, the J call TRBJ1-1; the D call TRBD1 from the table was never checked on the DNA. TRBV21-1 is marked as a pseudogene. This CDR3 has 15 residues.

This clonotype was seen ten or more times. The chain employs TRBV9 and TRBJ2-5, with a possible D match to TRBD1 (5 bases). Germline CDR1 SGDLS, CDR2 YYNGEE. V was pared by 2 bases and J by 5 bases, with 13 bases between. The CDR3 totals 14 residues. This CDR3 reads CASSVVGAQETQYF. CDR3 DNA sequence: TGTGCCAGCAGCGTGGTTGGGGCGCAGGAGACCCAGTACTTC.

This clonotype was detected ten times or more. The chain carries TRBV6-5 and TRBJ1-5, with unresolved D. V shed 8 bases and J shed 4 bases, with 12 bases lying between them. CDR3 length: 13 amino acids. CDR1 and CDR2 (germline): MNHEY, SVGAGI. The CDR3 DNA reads TGTGCCAGCCGTTCGTCGCCGAATCAGCCCCAGCATTTT. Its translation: CASRSSPNQPQHF.

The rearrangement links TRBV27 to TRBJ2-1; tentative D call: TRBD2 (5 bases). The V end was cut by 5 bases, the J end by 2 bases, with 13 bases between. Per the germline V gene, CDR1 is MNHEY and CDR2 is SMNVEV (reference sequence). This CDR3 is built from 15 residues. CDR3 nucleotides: TGTGCCAGCAGTGTACTAGGAACGGCCTACAATGAGCAGTTCTTC. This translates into CASSVLGTAYNEQFF.

CDR3: CASSQETSGRVRSYEQYF. CDR3 DNA sequence: TGTGCCAGCAGCCAAGAGACTAGCGGGAGGGTCAGGTCCTACGAGCAGTACTTC. V is TRBV3-1 and J is TRBJ2-7; TRBD2 matches at 14 bases. The CDR3 sequence is 18 residues long. Unmatched junction bases numbered 5, after V lost 0 bases and J lost 1 base. Germline CDR1 LGHDT, CDR2 YNNKEL (reference sequence).